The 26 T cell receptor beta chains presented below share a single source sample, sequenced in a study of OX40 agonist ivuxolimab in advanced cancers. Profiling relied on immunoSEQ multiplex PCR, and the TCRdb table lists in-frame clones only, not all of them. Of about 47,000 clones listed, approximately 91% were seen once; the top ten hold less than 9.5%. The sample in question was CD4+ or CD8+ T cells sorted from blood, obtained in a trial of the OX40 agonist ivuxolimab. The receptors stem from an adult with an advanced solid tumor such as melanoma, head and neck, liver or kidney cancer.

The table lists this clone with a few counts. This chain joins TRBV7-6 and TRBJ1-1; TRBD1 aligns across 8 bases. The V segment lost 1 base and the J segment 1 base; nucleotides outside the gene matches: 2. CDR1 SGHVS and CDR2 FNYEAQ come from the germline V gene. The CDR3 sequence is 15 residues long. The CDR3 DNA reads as TGTGCCAGCAGCTTAGAGGACAGGGAGAACACTGAAGCTTTCTTT. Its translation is CASSLEDRENTEAFF.

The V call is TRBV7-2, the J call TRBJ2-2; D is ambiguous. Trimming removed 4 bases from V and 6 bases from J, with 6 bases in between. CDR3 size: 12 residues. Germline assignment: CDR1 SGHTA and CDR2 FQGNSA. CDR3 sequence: CASSSPPGELFF. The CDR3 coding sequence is TGTGCCAGCAGCTCCCCCCCCGGGGAGCTGTTTTTT.

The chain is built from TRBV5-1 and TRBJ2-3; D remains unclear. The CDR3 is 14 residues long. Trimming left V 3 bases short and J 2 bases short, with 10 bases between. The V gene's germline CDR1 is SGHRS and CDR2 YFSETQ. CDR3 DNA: TGCGCCAGCAGCTCCTCCAGGTTCACAGATACGCAGTATTTT. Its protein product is CASSSSRFTDTQYF.

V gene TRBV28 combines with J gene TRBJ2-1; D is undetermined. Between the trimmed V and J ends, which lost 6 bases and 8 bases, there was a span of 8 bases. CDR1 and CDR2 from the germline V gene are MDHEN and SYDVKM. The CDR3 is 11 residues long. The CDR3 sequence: CASSPRDEQFF. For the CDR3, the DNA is TGTGCCAGCAGCCCGAGAGATGAGCAGTTCTTC.

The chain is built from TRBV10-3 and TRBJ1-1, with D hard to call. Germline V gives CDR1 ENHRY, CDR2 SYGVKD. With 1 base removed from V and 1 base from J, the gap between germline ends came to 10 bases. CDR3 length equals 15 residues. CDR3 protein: CAISELGSGNTEAFF. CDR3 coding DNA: TGTGCCATCAGTGAGTTGGGTTCGGGGAACACTGAAGCTTTCTTT.

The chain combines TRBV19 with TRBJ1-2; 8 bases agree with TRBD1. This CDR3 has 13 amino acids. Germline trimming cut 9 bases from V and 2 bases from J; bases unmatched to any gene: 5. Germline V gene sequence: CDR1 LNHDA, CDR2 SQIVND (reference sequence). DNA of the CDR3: TGTGCCAGCCGGGGACAGGAGAACTATGGCTACACCTTC. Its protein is CASRGQENYGYTF.

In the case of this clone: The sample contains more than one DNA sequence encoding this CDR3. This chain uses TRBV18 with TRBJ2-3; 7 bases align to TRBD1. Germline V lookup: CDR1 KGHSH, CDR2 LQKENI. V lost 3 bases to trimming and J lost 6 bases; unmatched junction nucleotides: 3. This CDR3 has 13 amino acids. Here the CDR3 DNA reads TGTGCCAGCTCACCTGGGACAGCTGATACGCAGTATTTT. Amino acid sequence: CASSPGTADTQYF. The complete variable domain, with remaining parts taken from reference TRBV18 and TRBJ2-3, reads NAGVMQNPRHLVRRRGQEARLRCSPMKGHSHVYWYRQLPEEGLKFMVYLQKENIIDESGMPKERFSAEFPKEGPSILRIQQVVRGDSAAYFCASSPGTADTQYFGPGTRLTVL.

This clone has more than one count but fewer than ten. The CDR3 protein is CAISNTDTQYF. DNA of the CDR3: TGTGCCATCAGCAATACAGATACGCAGTATTTT. The V call is TRBV10-3, the J call TRBJ2-3; D gene uncertain. Germline V gene sequence: CDR1 ENHRY, CDR2 SYGVKD. Trimming pared 6 bases from V and 3 bases from J, leaving 4 bases between. The CDR3 has 11 residues.

CDR3 sequence reads: CASSLAFPGRETQYF. As DNA, the CDR3 is TGCGCCAGCAGCTTGGCCTTTCCGGGGCGGGAGACCCAGTACTTC. The chain recombines TRBV5-1 with TRBJ2-5; D tentatively fits TRBD1 or TRBD2 (5 bases each). Trimming shortened V by 0 bases and J by 5 bases, and 14 bases separated the two germline ends. The germline gives CDR1 SGHRS, CDR2 YFSETQ. The CDR3 has 15 residues.

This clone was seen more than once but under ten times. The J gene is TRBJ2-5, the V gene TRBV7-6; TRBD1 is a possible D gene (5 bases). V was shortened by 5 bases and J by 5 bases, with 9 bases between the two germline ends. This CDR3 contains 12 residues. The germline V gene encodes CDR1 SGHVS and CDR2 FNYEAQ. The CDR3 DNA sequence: TGTGCCAGCAGCAGACCAGGGGAGACCCAGTACTTC. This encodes CASSRPGETQYF.

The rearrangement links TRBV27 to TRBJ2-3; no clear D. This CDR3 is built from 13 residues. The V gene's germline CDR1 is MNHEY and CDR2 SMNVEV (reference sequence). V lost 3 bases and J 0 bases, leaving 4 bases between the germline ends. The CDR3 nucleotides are TGTGCCAGCAGTTTCTTTAGCACAGATACGCAGTATTTT. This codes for CASSFFSTDTQYF.

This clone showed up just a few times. For the CDR3, the DNA is TGCGCCAGCAGCCGGAGGACGGCCGGACTAGCGGGGATGCACAATGAGCAGTTCTTC. This codes for CASSRRTAGLAGMHNEQFF. The V and J genes are TRBV4-3 and TRBJ2-1; 12 positions agree with TRBD2. This CDR3 spans 19 amino acids. Germline V gene lookup returns CDR1 LGHNA and CDR2 YSLEER. J was trimmed by 5 bases and V by 4 bases; bases with no gene match: 15.

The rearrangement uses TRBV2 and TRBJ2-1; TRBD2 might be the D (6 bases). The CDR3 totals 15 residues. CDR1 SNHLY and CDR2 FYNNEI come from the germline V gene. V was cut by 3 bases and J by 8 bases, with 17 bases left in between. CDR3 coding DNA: TGTGCCAGCAGTGACGGAGGGACCCGACGAGATGAGCAGTTCTTC. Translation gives CASSDGGTRRDEQFF.

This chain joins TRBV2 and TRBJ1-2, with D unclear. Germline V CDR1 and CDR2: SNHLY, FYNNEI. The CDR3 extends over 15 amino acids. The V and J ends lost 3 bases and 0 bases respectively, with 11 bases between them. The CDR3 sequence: CASSDLRGSNYGYTF. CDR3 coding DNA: TGTGCCAGCAGTGACTTGCGCGGCTCTAACTATGGCTACACCTTC.

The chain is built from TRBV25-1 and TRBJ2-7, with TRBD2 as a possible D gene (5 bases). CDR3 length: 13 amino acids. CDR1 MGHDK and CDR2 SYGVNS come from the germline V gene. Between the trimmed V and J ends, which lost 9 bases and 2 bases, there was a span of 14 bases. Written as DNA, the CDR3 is TGTGCCAGTGCCGGGGAACGGACCTACGAGCAGTACTTC. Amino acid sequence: CASAGERTYEQYF.

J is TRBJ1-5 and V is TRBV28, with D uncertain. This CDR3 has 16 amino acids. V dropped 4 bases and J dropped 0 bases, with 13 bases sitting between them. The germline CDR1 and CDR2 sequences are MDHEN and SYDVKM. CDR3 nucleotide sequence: TGTGCCAGCAGTTCTGGCCGCAAATATAGCAATCAGCCCCAGCATTTT. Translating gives CASSSGRKYSNQPQHF.

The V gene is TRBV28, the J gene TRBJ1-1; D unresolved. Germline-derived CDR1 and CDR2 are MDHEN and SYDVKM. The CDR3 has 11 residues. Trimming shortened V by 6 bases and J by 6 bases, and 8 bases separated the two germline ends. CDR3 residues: CASREMAEAFF. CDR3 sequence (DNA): TGTGCCAGCAGAGAGATGGCTGAAGCTTTCTTT.

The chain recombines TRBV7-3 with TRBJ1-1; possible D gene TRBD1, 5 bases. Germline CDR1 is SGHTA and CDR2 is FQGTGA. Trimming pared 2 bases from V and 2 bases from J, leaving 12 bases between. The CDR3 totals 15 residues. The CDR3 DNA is TGTGCCAGCAGCTTAGGAGGGGAGGCAAACACTGAAGCTTTCTTT. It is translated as CASSLGGEANTEAFF.

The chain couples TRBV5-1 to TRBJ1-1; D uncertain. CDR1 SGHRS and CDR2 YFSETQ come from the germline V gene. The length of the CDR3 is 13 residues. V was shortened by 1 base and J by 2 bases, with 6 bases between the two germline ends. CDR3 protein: CASSLMANTEAFF. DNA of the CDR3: TGCGCCAGCAGCTTGATGGCAAACACTGAAGCTTTCTTT.

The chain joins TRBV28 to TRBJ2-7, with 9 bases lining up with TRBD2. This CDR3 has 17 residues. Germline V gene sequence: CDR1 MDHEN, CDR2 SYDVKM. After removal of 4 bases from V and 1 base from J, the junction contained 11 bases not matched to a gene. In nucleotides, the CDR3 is TGTGCCAGCAGTTCCGCGGGACTAGCATCGATATCCTACGAGCAGTACTTC. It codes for CASSSAGLASISYEQYF.

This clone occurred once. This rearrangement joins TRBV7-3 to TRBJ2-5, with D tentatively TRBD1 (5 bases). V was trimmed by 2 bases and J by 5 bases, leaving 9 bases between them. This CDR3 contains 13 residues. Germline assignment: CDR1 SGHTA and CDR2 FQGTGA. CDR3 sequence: CASSLEGVETQYF. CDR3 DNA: TGTGCCAGCAGCTTAGAAGGGGTCGAGACCCAGTACTTC.

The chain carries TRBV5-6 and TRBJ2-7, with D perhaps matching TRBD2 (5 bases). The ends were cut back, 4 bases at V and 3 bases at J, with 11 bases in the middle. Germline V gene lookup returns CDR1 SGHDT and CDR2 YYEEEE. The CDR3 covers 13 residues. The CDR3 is CASSTFGDYEQYF. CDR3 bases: TGTGCCAGCAGCACCTTCGGGGACTACGAGCAGTACTTC.

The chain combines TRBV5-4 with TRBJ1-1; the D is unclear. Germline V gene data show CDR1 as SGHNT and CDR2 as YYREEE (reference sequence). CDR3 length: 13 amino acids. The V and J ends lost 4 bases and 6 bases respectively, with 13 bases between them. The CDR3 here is CASSPGRRAEAFF. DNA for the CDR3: TGTGCCAGCAGCCCGGGGAGGCGTGCTGAAGCTTTCTTT.

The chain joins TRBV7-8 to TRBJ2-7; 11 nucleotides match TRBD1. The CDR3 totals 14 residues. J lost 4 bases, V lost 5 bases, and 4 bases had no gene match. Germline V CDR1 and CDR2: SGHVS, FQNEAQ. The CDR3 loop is CASSLGQGAYEQYF. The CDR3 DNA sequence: TGTGCCAGCAGCCTCGGACAGGGGGCTTACGAGCAGTACTTC.

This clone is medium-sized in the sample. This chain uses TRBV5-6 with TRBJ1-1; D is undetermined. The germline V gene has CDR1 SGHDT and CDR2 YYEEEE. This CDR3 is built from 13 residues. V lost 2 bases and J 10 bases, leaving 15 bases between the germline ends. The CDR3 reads CASSFWVTPTAFF. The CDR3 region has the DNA TGTGCCAGCAGCTTTTGGGTGACCCCAACAGCTTTCTTT.

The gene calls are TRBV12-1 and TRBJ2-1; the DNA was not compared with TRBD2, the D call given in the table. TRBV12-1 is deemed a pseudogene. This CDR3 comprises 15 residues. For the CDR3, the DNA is TGTGCCAGCAGCCCGGACTCTAGCTCCTACAATGAGCAGTTCTTC. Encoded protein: CASSPDSSSYNEQFF.